This TCR beta chain emerged from a study of T cell responses to AZD1222 COVID-19 vaccine. Profiling relied on immunoSEQ multiplex PCR, and the TCRdb table lists in-frame clones only, not all of them. The data hold some 120,000 clones, with approximately 89% observed a single time. V was pared by 4 bases and J by 4 bases, with 5 bases between. CDR3 length: 12 amino acids. With regard to this clone: The antigen is unknown.

Notes on the study in general: It should be noted that donors were predominantly white British and more often female, and clonal diversity was possibly underestimated.

The V and J genes are TRBV12-3 or TRBV12-4 and TRBJ1-5; D remains unclear. The material sequenced was peripheral blood, taken on day 0 of AZD1222 vaccination. The TCR comes from an adult in good health. CDR3 sequence reads: CASSSGNQPQHF. CDR3 coding DNA: TGTGCCAGCAGTTCAGGTAATCAGCCCCAGCATTTT.